A selection of T cell receptor beta chains follows, all from one sample in a study of T-cell reconstitution after alpha-beta-depleted transplantation in children. Using its own MiXCR run on the PCR reads, TCRdb lists one record per CDR3 protein. The data contain some 350,000 distinct CDR3 sequences, 15% to 20% of them singletons. The sequencing used PBMCs, mostly from graft donor cells, collected 360 days after TCRalphabeta/CD19-depleted stem cell transplant. Receptor source: a male patient between 2 and 15 years old who had a stem cell transplant for acute lymphoblastic leukemia, so the T cells may come from the graft donor. The CDR3 runs from the conserved cysteine through the conserved F or W. Each record gives: D gene, V gene, J gene, clone size, CDR3 DNA, CDR3 protein. The D gene is left open where the match is weak. Clone size is stated in some rows and not others, as once, few, many or a class when expanded.

-	TRBV21-1	TRBJ2-7	many	TGTGCCAGCAGTATTCGAACGAGCGGAGTCCTCTACGAGCAGTACTTC	CASSIRTSGVLYEQYF
-	TRBV7-2	TRBJ2-3	few	TGTGCCAGCAGCTTAGGCCTTACCCAGGGCCCCGATACGCAGTATTTT	CASSLGLTQGPDTQYF
-	TRBV4-3	TRBJ2-7	-	TGCGCCAGCAGCCAACTGCTGAGCTCCTACGAGCAGTACTTC	CASSQLLSSYEQYF
TRBD2	TRBV10-3	TRBJ2-1	-	TGTGCCATCAACCCGGGAGGGCTCTTCTCCTACAATGAGCAGTTCTTC	CAINPGGLFSYNEQFF
-	TRBV20-1	TRBJ1-1	few	TGCAGTGCTAGAGACAGGATAAACACTGAAGCTTTCTTT	CSARDRINTEAFF
-	TRBV12-3/TRBV12-4	TRBJ2-2	-	TGTGCGGGCAGGGGAGACACCGGGGAGCTGTTTTTT	CAGRGDTGELFF
-	TRBV7-2	TRBJ2-1	-	TGTGCCAGCACCCTAGGAGGAGGGGGGAACCACAATGAGCAGTTCTTC	CASTLGGGGNHNEQFF
-	TRBV15	TRBJ2-5	few	TGTGCCACCAGCAAAAAAGAGACCCAGTACTTC	CATSKKETQYF
TRBD2	TRBV12-3/TRBV12-4	TRBJ2-7	-	TGTGCCAGCAGTTTAAGGGGGGGACTAGCGGGAGTCGCCTACGAGCAGTACTTC	CASSLRGGLAGVAYEQYF
TRBD1	TRBV6-2/TRBV6-3	TRBJ1-5	few	TGTGCCAGCAGGCGACAGGGGAATCAGCCCCAGCATTTT	CASRRQGNQPQHF
TRBD2	TRBV9	TRBJ2-5	-	TGTGCCAGCAGCCGGGGGGTAGAAGAGACCCAGTACTTC	CASSRGVEETQYF
-	TRBV7-6	TRBJ1-3	-	TGTGCCAGCAGCGACCCACAGGGAGTCTCTGGAAACACCATATATTTT	CASSDPQGVSGNTIYF
-	TRBV4-1	TRBJ2-7	few	TGCGCCAGCAGCCAAGATATCAGGCAGGGGAGCTACGAGCAGTACTTC	CASSQDIRQGSYEQYF
TRBD1	TRBV19	TRBJ2-5	-	TGTGCCAGTAGTCCCCGACAGGGGGTAAGAGAGACCCAGTACTTC	CASSPRQGVRETQYF
-	TRBV7-6	TRBJ2-2	once	TGTGCCAGCAGCTTATACGGACCTCCGAACACCGGGGAGCTGTTTTTT	CASSLYGPPNTGELFF
TRBD1	TRBV9	TRBJ2-3	-	TGTGCCAGCAGCGCAGGGGGTCTAAGCACAGATACGCAGTATTTT	CASSAGGLSTDTQYF
-	TRBV29-1	TRBJ2-4	few	TGCAGCGCCGGGGAAAACATTCAGTACTTC	CSAGENIQYF
-	TRBV13	TRBJ2-7	few	TGTGCCAGCAGCGTCTACCCGGGACTCATCTACGAGCAGTACTTC	CASSVYPGLIYEQYF
-	TRBV28	TRBJ2-7	-	TGTGCCAGCAGTCCGCCGATCTACGAGCAGTACTTC	CASSPPIYEQYF
TRBD2	TRBV12-3/TRBV12-4	TRBJ2-3	many	TGTGCCAGCAGTTTAGGGGCTAGCGGCCTCACAGATACGCAGTATTTT	CASSLGASGLTDTQYF
TRBD2	TRBV5-1	TRBJ2-1	many	TGCGCCAGCAGCAAAGCGGGAGTTTTCCTATCCTCCTACAATGAGCAGTTCTTC	CASSKAGVFLSSYNEQFF
TRBD2	TRBV12-3/TRBV12-4	TRBJ2-1	-	TGTGCCAGCAGTTTAGTAGCGGGAGCTTTTGAGCAGTTCTTC	CASSLVAGAFEQFF
TRBD1	TRBV28	TRBJ1-1	-	TGTGCCAGCAGTTTTGAGGGGGCGAACACTGAAGCTTTCTTT	CASSFEGANTEAFF
TRBD2	TRBV15	TRBJ2-1	many	TGTGCCACCAGCCTTGGCAGGACTAGCGTTCAGAGCGGTGAGCAGTTCTTC	CATSLGRTSVQSGEQFF
-	TRBV20-1	TRBJ1-1	-	TGCAGTGCCACGGACCGTGGATATGAAGCTTTCTTT	CSATDRGYEAFF
-	TRBV3-1	TRBJ2-2	many	TGTGCCAGCAGCAACCTACAGGGACGGTCGAACACCGGGGAGCTGTTTTTT	CASSNLQGRSNTGELFF
TRBD2	TRBV7-2	TRBJ2-1	-	TGTGCCAGCAGTTTCCCTAGCGGAGCTTACAATGAGCAGTTCTTC	CASSFPSGAYNEQFF
TRBD1	TRBV5-1	TRBJ2-7	few	TGCGCCAGCAGCTTGGAGGGACAGGGGGTGGCCTACGAGCAGTACTTC	CASSLEGQGVAYEQYF
TRBD2	TRBV24-1	TRBJ2-3	few	TGTGCCACCAGTGCCCGGACTAGCGAGACAGATACGCAGTATTTT	CATSARTSETDTQYF
TRBD2	TRBV19	TRBJ2-7	-	TGTGCCAGTAGTATAGGAGGACTAGCGGGACAGCAGTACTTC	CASSIGGLAGQQYF
-	TRBV9	TRBJ2-4	-	TGTGCCAGCAGCGTAGCGGGAGAGGGGAACATTCAGTACTTC	CASSVAGEGNIQYF
TRBD1	TRBV27	TRBJ1-5	-	TGTGCCAGCAGTTATAGGGGACCGGGACAGGGGACAGCCCAGCATTTT	CASSYRGPGQGTAQHF
TRBD2	TRBV20-1	TRBJ2-7	-	TGCAGTGCTAGAGACCTACTAGCGGGAGGCTTCTACGAGCAGTACTTC	CSARDLLAGGFYEQYF
TRBD1	TRBV6-1	TRBJ1-2	-	TGTGCCAGCAGAAAGGGACAGGGGGGGCATGGCTACACCTTC	CASRKGQGGHGYTF
TRBD1	TRBV5-1	TRBJ2-7	many	TGCGCCAGCAGCCTGGGGACAGGAGCCTACGAGCAGTACTTC	CASSLGTGAYEQYF
-	TRBV5-1	TRBJ2-7	-	TGCGCCAGCAGCTCGGACATCTCCTACGAGCAGTACTTC	CASSSDISYEQYF
-	TRBV12-3/TRBV12-4	TRBJ2-3	few	TGTGCCAGCAGTCCCCGTTCCCAGCGCACAGATACGCAGTATTTT	CASSPRSQRTDTQYF
TRBD1	TRBV6-5	TRBJ2-5	few	TGTGCCAGCAGTTATGGGACAGTCCAAGAGACCCAGTACTTC	CASSYGTVQETQYF
TRBD1	TRBV7-9	TRBJ2-7	few	TGTGCCAGCAGCTTAGGGCCGGGACAGAACTCCTACGAGCAGTACTTC	CASSLGPGQNSYEQYF
TRBD1	TRBV6-5	TRBJ2-3	few	TGTGCCAGCAGTTCCCACGGCGTGGGACAGGGGTATACGCAGTATTTT	CASSSHGVGQGYTQYF
TRBD2	TRBV20-1	TRBJ2-1	many	TGCAGTGCTAGTAGCTTGACTAGCGGGAACAATGAGCAGTTCTTC	CSASSLTSGNNEQFF
TRBD2	TRBV7-8	TRBJ2-7	many	TGTGCCAGCAGCCGAAATAGCGGGAACTACGAGCAGTACTTC	CASSRNSGNYEQYF
TRBD2	TRBV4-2	TRBJ2-5	-	TGTGCCAGCAGCCAAGATAGTGTAGCGGGAGGAGGGGAGACCCAGCACTTC	CASSQDSVAGGGETQHF
-	TRBV12-3/TRBV12-4	TRBJ2-3	-	TGTGCCAGCAGTCCCGGACAGTACACAGATACGCAGTATTTT	CASSPGQYTDTQYF
TRBD2	TRBV10-3	TRBJ2-5	few	TGTGCCGCTAGGACTAGCTTTCCCGAAGAGACCCAGTACTTC	CAARTSFPEETQYF
-	TRBV5-1	TRBJ2-2	many	TGCGCCAGCAGCTTGGCCGGACGGAACACCGGGGAGCTGTTTTTT	CASSLAGRNTGELFF
-	TRBV28	TRBJ2-1	-	TGTGCCAGCAGTTTGGGGCCCGCGAATGGCTACAATGAGCAGTTCTTC	CASSLGPANGYNEQFF
-	TRBV5-1	TRBJ2-7	-	TGCGCCAGCAGCTTGGGGACAGTGGGATACGAGCAGTACTTC	CASSLGTVGYEQYF
TRBD2	TRBV5-1	TRBJ2-1	few	TGCGCCAGCAGCCATAGCGGGAGGAACTCCTACAATGAGCAGTTCTTC	CASSHSGRNSYNEQFF
TRBD1	TRBV11-2	TRBJ2-5	few	TGTGCCAGCAGCTTGGGGGACAGGGGAATGGTGGAGCAAGAGACCCAGTACTTC	CASSLGDRGMVEQETQYF
-	TRBV28	TRBJ1-5	few	TGTGCCAGCAGTACAGGGTATCGAAGCAATCAGCCCCAGCATTTT	CASSTGYRSNQPQHF